Listed below are T cell receptor beta chains from one sample, sequenced in a study of vaccination and CD4 T cells after COVID-19. Each CDR3 protein gets one entry after TCRdb re-called the PCR reads with MiXCR. Of about 27,000 distinct CDR3 sequences listed, roughly 57% were seen once; the top ten hold less than 20%. These receptors have no known antigen. Specimen: CD4+ T cells from blood, cultured in vitro, collected after SARS-CoV-2 vaccination. The source of these receptors is a human donor who received a COVID-19 vaccine. The CDR3 runs from the conserved cysteine through the conserved F or W. Fields, in order: J gene, V gene, clone size, D gene, CDR3 DNA, CDR3 protein. A D gene is named only where the DNA matches it firmly. For some rows the clone size is stated as once, few or many, or as a class when expanded; others skip it.

>TRBJ2-2|TRBV10-3|NA|TRBD1
TGTGCCATGACAGGGGAATACACCGGGGAGCTGTTTTTT
CAMTGEYTGELFF
>TRBJ2-1|TRBV7-9|NA|NA
TGTGCCAGCAGCTTATCCTTTGGGGATGAGCAGTTCTTC
CASSLSFGDEQFF
>TRBJ1-2|TRBV4-1|NA|TRBD1
TGCGCCAGCAGCCAAGAATGGGACAGGGAGTCTGGCTACACCTTC
CASSQEWDRESGYTF
>TRBJ2-7|TRBV6-1|NA|NA
TGTGCCAGCAGTCGTCGGATCACCCGGACTTCTCCCTACGAGCAGTACTTC
CASSRRITRTSPYEQYF
>TRBJ2-7|TRBV12-3/TRBV12-4|NA|TRBD1
TGTGCCAGCAGTTTCAACAGGGGGTACGAGCAGTACTTC
CASSFNRGYEQYF
>TRBJ1-1|TRBV30|NA|NA
TGTGCCTGGAGTGTCTCTCGGCTGTACAAGACTTTCTTT
CAWSVSRLYKTFF
>TRBJ2-7|TRBV6-5|NA|TRBD2
TGTGCCAGCAGTTACAGCGGGATTTCCTCCTACGAGCAGTACTTC
CASSYSGISSYEQYF
>TRBJ1-2|TRBV6-2/TRBV6-3|NA|NA
TGTGCCAGCAGTTTTCGTGAATCCTATGGCTACACCTTC
CASSFRESYGYTF
>TRBJ2-1|TRBV7-3|once|NA
TGTGTCAGCAGCCTAGGACCAAACAATGAGCAGTTCTTC
CVSSLGPNNEQFF
>TRBJ2-5|TRBV7-9|NA|NA
TGTGCCAGCAGCTTGGGAACGGGGGGCCTAAACTACCAAGAGACCCAGTACTTC
CASSLGTGGLNYQETQYF
>TRBJ2-2|TRBV20-1|few|TRBD2
TGCAGTGCTAGTAGCGGGCTGAACACCGGGGAGCTGTTTTTT
CSASSGLNTGELFF
>TRBJ1-2|TRBV7-9|few|NA
TGTGCCAGCAGCTTAGAGGGAATAACTAACTATGGCTACACCTTC
CASSLEGITNYGYTF
>TRBJ2-5|TRBV5-1|few|NA
TGCGCCAGCAGCTTGGCAGGGATGGAAGAGACCCAGTACTTC
CASSLAGMEETQYF
>TRBJ1-2|TRBV11-3|NA|NA
TGTGCCAGCAGCTTAGATGAAGCAGGTATTGACTATGGCTACACCTTC
CASSLDEAGIDYGYTF
>TRBJ1-1|TRBV25-1|NA|NA
TGTGCCAGCAGTGAATCTCGCCAGGGAATCACTGAAGCTTTCTTT
CASSESRQGITEAFF
>TRBJ2-7|TRBV10-1|NA|TRBD2
TGCGCCAGCAGTGCAAGCGGGGGGGCGAACGAGCAGTACTTC
CASSASGGANEQYF
>TRBJ2-1|TRBV18|NA|NA
TGTGCCAGCTCACCCCAGGGTTACAATGAGCAGTTCTTC
CASSPQGYNEQFF
>TRBJ1-5|TRBV6-5|few|NA
TGTGCCAGCAGTTACTATGCAGGACGGAGCAATCAGCCCCAGCATTTT
CASSYYAGRSNQPQHF
>TRBJ1-1|TRBV30|NA|TRBD1
TGTGCCTGGAGTCCTGGAGCAGAGACAGGGGTCGGCACTGAAGCTTTCTTT
CAWSPGAETGVGTEAFF
>TRBJ1-3|TRBV30|NA|NA
TGTGCCTGGTCTCTACTGACTGGAAACACCATATATTTT
CAWSLLTGNTIYF
>TRBJ1-2|TRBV30|NA|NA
TGTGCCTGGAGTTTGGAGCGGATCTATGGCTACACCTTC
CAWSLERIYGYTF
>TRBJ2-5|TRBV24-1|NA|NA
TGTGCCACCAGTGACGGGGACCACCAAGAGACCCAGTACTTC
CATSDGDHQETQYF